The 3 T cell receptor beta chains given below trace back to one sample, sequenced in a study of cytomegalovirus exposure and HLA in healthy donors. PCR primers comprised 60 Vbeta and 13 Jbeta primers. TCRdb's table, derived via immunoSEQ multiplex PCR, lists solely in-frame clones and lacks some. The sample consists of around 110,000 clones, 82% of them appearing once. The sequenced sample was PBMCs. The source of these receptors is a man aged 25-45 years in good health and CMV-seropositive.

This chain connects TRBV15 to TRBJ2-4, with D tentatively TRBD2 (6 bases). This CDR3 has 15 residues. The germline CDR1 and CDR2 sequences are LNHNV and YYDKDF (reference sequence). The germline V and J ends were trimmed by 4 bases and 12 bases, with 22 bases remaining between them. The CDR3, as DNA: TGTGCCACCAGCAAGGGGTTTGTGGGGGGTTCGGATCAGTACTTC. This codes for CATSKGFVGGSDQYF.

This clone was seen only once. For the CDR3, the DNA is TGTGCCTGGAGTGGGAGCGGGGCCTACGAGCAGTACTTC. It specifies CAWSGSGAYEQYF. The rearrangement joins TRBV30 to TRBJ2-5, with 7 bases lining up with TRBD2. The DNA end lines up better with TRBJ2-7; the J call may be wrong. Germline lookup yields CDR1 GTSNPN and CDR2 SVGIG (reference sequence). This CDR3 contains 13 residues.

CDR3 sequence (DNA): TGCGCCAGCAGCTTGACGGGGATTGGCACTGAAGCTTTCTTT. This encodes CASSLTGIGTEAFF. The gene calls are TRBV5-1 and TRBJ1-1; D remains ambiguous. The CDR3 length is 14 residues. Trimming shortened V by 1 base and J by 4 bases, and 11 bases separated the two germline ends. In germline, CDR1 is SGHRS, CDR2 YFSETQ.